This T cell receptor (beta chain) was profiled in a study of blood T cell repertoires in COVID-19. In the study overall: COVID-19 samples, acute and convalescent, were from the United States, Italy and Spain. In each case, the material was cDNA or gDNA derived from T cells, B-cell-depleted T cells, or PBMCs.

Germline V lookup: CDR1 SGHDT, CDR2 YYEEEE. Trimming stripped 4 bases from V and 5 bases from J, with 15 bases between. The CDR3 covers 14 residues. Patients of the Seattle cohort, enrolled during active infection, were followed longitudinally. Methods used by the authors: Estimated nucleated cell counts came from reference gene primer amplification. The repertoire was sequenced with immunoSEQ multiplex PCR; TCRdb's copy has only in-frame clones and lacks some. V, J and clone size are taken as reported in that table, and D and trimming were inferred from the DNA itself. The sample shows roughly 150,000 clones, approximately 93% of them seen only once.

The source material was peripheral blood. The rearrangement joins TRBV5-6 to TRBJ1-1; no firm D call. This TCR came from a woman aged 55 to 70 with COVID-19, enrolled during active disease. This CDR3 is CASSASGRWTEAFF. The DNA for the CDR3 is TGTGCCAGCAGCGCCAGCGGCCGGTGGACTGAAGCTTTCTTT.